These 13 T cell receptor beta chains came from one sample sequenced in a study of CD8+ T cells in alopecia areata. The sequencing template was cDNA reverse transcribed from extracted RNA. TCRdb's table, derived via immunoSEQ multiplex PCR, lists solely in-frame clones and lacks some. The data hold 110,000 to 150,000 clones, with 58% observed a single time. The sequencing used CD4+ T cells sorted from blood, collected at week 0. The receptors were sampled from a human donor with alopecia areata.

In this sample, this clone turned up once. The J gene is TRBJ2-7, the V gene TRBV25-1; 10 bases agree with TRBD1. With 5 bases clipped from V and 3 bases from J, the junction kept 7 bases outside the gene matches. Per germline, CDR1 MGHDK and CDR2 SYGVNS. The CDR3 is 15 residues long. The CDR3 DNA reads as TGTGCCAGCAGTCGACTCGGGACAGGGGACTACGAGCAGTACTTC. This translates into CASSRLGTGDYEQYF.

The chain employs TRBV15 and TRBJ1-1; D is undetermined. Trimming pared 0 bases from V and 0 bases from J, leaving 17 bases between. Germline CDR1 and CDR2: LNHNV and YYDKDF (reference sequence). The CDR3 length is 18 residues. CDR3: CATSRDLALTRMNTEAFF. The CDR3 DNA is TGTGCCACCAGCAGAGATTTGGCTCTTACTCGGATGAACACTGAAGCTTTCTTT.

J is TRBJ1-2 and V is TRBV7-2; D is perhaps TRBD1 (5 bases). The CDR3 contains 13 residues. Germline loops: CDR1 SGHTA, CDR2 FQGNSA. V was cut by 7 bases and J by 3 bases, with 12 bases left in between. CDR3 DNA: TGTGCCAGCACCCCAGGGCGTGACTATGGCTACACCTTC. Protein product: CASTPGRDYGYTF.

The V and J genes are TRBV4-1 and TRBJ2-2; TRBD1 aligns across 7 bases. CDR3 length: 14 residues. V shed 7 bases, J shed 6 bases, and the junction held 8 bases outside the gene matches. CDR1 is MGHRA, CDR2 YSYEKL, per germline. CDR3 protein: CASTSTGLAGELFF. In DNA, the CDR3 is TGCGCCAGCACCTCGACAGGGTTGGCCGGGGAGCTGTTTTTT.

The V call is TRBV2, the J call TRBJ2-5, with D perhaps matching TRBD1 or TRBD2 (5 bases each). The V end was cut by 7 bases, the J end by 3 bases, with 9 bases between. CDR1 and CDR2 (germline): SNHLY, FYNNEI. This CDR3 contains 12 residues. The CDR3 region has the DNA TGTGCCAGCACCCTGGGGGAAGAGACCCAGTACTTC. Its protein is CASTLGEETQYF.

The chain joins TRBV5-1 to TRBJ2-5, with D tentatively TRBD2 (8 bases). V shed 9 bases and J shed 4 bases, with 22 bases lying between them. Germline CDR1 is SGHRS and CDR2 is YFSETQ. This CDR3 is built from 15 residues. CDR3 region: CATQSKGAGGETQYF. In DNA form, the CDR3 reads TGCGCCACCCAGTCGAAGGGGGCGGGGGGAGAGACCCAGTACTTC.

The V gene is TRBV14, the J gene TRBJ2-3; possible D gene TRBD1, 5 bases. Trimming cost V 0 bases and J 14 bases, with 9 bases left between them. CDR3 size: 11 residues. Germline CDR1 and CDR2: SGHDN and FVKESK. Here the CDR3 reads CASSQETGRYF. The DNA for the CDR3 is TGTGCCAGCAGCCAAGAAACAGGAAGGTATTTT.

This clone has just a few counts. V and J are TRBV30 and TRBJ2-6; D is unresolved. Between the trimmed V and J ends, which lost 0 bases and 4 bases, there was a span of 10 bases. The CDR3 is 15 residues long. Germline values: CDR1 GTSNPN, CDR2 SVGIG (reference sequence). CDR3 coding DNA: TGTGCCTGGAGTGTAAACATAGGGGGGGCCAACGTCCTGACTTTC. This encodes CAWSVNIGGANVLTF.

Concerning this clone itself: Within the sample, other DNA sequences also encode this same CDR3. The chain employs TRBV5-1 and TRBJ2-7; D is perhaps TRBD1 (6 bases). The CDR3 sequence is 12 residues long. The ends were cut back, 4 bases at V and 3 bases at J, with 8 bases in the middle. Germline values: CDR1 SGHRS, CDR2 YFSETQ. CDR3 protein: CASSQGGYEQYF. The CDR3 nucleotides read TGCGCCAGCAGCCAAGGGGGCTACGAGCAGTACTTC. Combining the CDR3 with reference TRBV5-1 and TRBJ2-7 gives the whole variable domain KAGVTQTPRYLIKTRGQQVTLSCSPISGHRSVSWYQQTPGQGLQFLFEYFSETQRNKGNFPGRFSGRQFSNSRSEMNVSTLELGDSALYLCASSQGGYEQYFGPGTRLTVT.

This chain uses TRBV9 with TRBJ1-2; D unclear. Germline V lookup: CDR1 SGDLS, CDR2 YYNGEE. The CDR3 totals 13 residues. Trimming stripped 1 base from V and 2 bases from J, with 6 bases between. CDR3 DNA: TGTGCCAGCAGCGTAACCCTGAACTATGGCTACACCTTC. Protein: CASSVTLNYGYTF.

The rearrangement links TRBV4-2 to TRBJ1-6; D remains ambiguous. This CDR3 contains 19 residues. Trimming took off 4 bases at V and 0 bases at J, with 19 bases between the two ends. Germline loops: CDR1 LGHNA, CDR2 YNFKEQ. The CDR3 here is CASSLIINLRSSYNSPLHF. The CDR3 DNA sequence: TGTGCCAGCAGCCTGATTATAAATCTTCGGAGCTCCTATAATTCACCCCTCCACTTT.

The chain has TRBV18 and TRBJ2-1; a weak D match, TRBD2 (5 bases). The length of the CDR3 is 14 residues. Per the germline V gene, CDR1 is KGHSH and CDR2 is LQKENI. Trimming took 3 bases from V and 6 from J, leaving 12 bases between them. CDR3 DNA: TGTGCCAGCTCACCCGAGAGAGGACTCAATGAGCAGTTCTTC. Translation gives CASSPERGLNEQFF.

This clone has just one count. This rearrangement joins TRBV9 to TRBJ2-5; D may be TRBD1 or TRBD2 (6 bases each). The germline V and J ends were trimmed by 4 bases and 10 bases, with 26 bases remaining between them. CDR1 and CDR2 from the germline V gene are SGDLS and YYNGEE. The CDR3 runs 16 residues. This CDR3 is CASSPSGGQGKQVQYF. The CDR3 nucleotides read TGTGCCAGCAGCCCGTCTGGGGGGCAGGGGAAGCAAGTCCAGTACTTC.